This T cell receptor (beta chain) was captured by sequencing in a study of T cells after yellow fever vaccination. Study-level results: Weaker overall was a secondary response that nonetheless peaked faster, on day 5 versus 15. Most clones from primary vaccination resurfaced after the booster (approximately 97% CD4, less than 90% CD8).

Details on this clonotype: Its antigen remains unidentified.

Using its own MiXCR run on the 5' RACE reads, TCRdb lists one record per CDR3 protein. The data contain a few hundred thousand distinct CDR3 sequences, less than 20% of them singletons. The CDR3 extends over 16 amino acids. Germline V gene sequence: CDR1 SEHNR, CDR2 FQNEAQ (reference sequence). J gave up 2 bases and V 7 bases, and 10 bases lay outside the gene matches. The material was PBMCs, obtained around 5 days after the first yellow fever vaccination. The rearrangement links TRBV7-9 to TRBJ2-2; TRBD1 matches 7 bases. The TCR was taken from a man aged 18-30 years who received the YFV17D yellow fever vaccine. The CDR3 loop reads CASTLAGTANTGELFF. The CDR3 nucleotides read TGTGCCAGCACCTTGGCCGGGACAGCTAACACCGGGGAGCTGTTTTTT. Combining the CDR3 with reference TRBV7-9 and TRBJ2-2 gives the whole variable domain DTGVSQNPRHKITKRGQNVTFRCDPISEHNRLYWYRQTLGQGPEFLTYFQNEAQLEKSRLLSDRFSAERPKGSFSTLEIQRTEQGDSAMYLCASTLAGTANTGELFFGEGSRLTVL.